This passage covers 25 T cell receptor beta chains from one sample sequenced in a study of blood T cell repertoires in COVID-19. Using immunoSEQ multiplex PCR, the repertoire was profiled, and TCRdb retains in-frame clones only, with some absent. The table records some 200,000 clones, under 90% of them present only once. The sequenced material came from peripheral blood. Receptors originate from a woman of 80 years or more with active or convalescent COVID-19.

CDR3 in DNA: TGTGCCAGCAGTTCAGGACTAGCGGTTCGGGGATACAATGAGCAGTTCTTC. Amino acids: CASSSGLAVRGYNEQFF. The rearrangement uses TRBV27 and TRBJ2-1, with TRBD2 matching 10 bases. After removal of 4 bases from V and 4 bases from J, the junction contained 10 bases not matched to a gene. Germline CDR1 and CDR2: MNHEY and SMNVEV (reference sequence). CDR3 size: 17 residues.

This chain uses TRBV5-1 with TRBJ2-7, with 8 bases identical to TRBD2. This CDR3 spans 15 amino acids. CDR1 and CDR2 from the germline V gene are SGHRS and YFSETQ. With V trimmed by 4 bases and J by 0 bases, 6 bases remained unmatched. CDR3 protein: CASSLSGIRSYEQYF. CDR3 coding DNA: TGCGCCAGCAGCCTTAGCGGGATACGCTCCTACGAGCAGTACTTC.

This clone has just a few counts. This sequence joins TRBV28 and TRBJ2-7; 9 bases fit TRBD1. In germline, CDR1 is MDHEN, CDR2 SYDVKM. V gave up 1 base and J gave up 5 bases; unmatched junction bases: 6. The CDR3 extends over 15 amino acids. CDR3 in DNA: TGTGCCAGCAGTTTATCTGGGACAGGGTTTCACGAGCAGTACTTC. Amino acid sequence: CASSLSGTGFHEQYF.

The chain employs TRBV5-6 and TRBJ1-2; 7 bases map to TRBD1. Per germline, CDR1 SGHDT and CDR2 YYEEEE. V lost 2 bases to trimming and J lost 4 bases; unmatched junction nucleotides: 5. This CDR3 contains 14 residues. CDR3 in DNA: TGTGCCAGCAGCTTACCGGGACAGCCCTATGGCTACACCTTC. Translating it yields CASSLPGQPYGYTF.

This clone was detected only once. The rearrangement links TRBV2 to TRBJ2-5; D may be TRBD2 (6 bases). CDR1 and CDR2 (germline): SNHLY, FYNNEI. The CDR3 totals 15 residues. The ends were cut back, 6 bases at V and 6 bases at J, with 20 bases in the middle. The CDR3 region has the DNA TGTGCCAGCAGCTTCTGGGGTGGGGGAGGTCAGACCCAGTACTTC. As protein: CASSFWGGGGQTQYF.

The chain carries TRBV25-1 and TRBJ1-1; 8 bases agree with TRBD1. Germline V gives CDR1 MGHDK, CDR2 SYGVNS. V dropped 4 bases and J dropped 6; count of bases not matched to a gene: 7. This CDR3 region has 14 residues. Written as DNA, the CDR3 is TGTGCCAGCAGTGCTCGACAGGGGATATCTGAAGCTTTCTTT. Translation: CASSARQGISEAFF. Variable domain in full (rest from reference TRBV25-1 and TRBJ1-1): EADIYQTPRYLVIGTGKKITLECSQTMGHDKMYWYQQDPGMELHLIHYSYGVNSTEKGDLSSESTVSRIRTEHFPLTLESARPSHTSQYLCASSARQGISEAFFGQGTRLTVV.

The gene calls are TRBV10-3 and TRBJ2-1, with 7 bases fitting TRBD2. The CDR3 runs 15 residues. Germline trimming cut 5 bases from V and 10 bases from J; bases unmatched to any gene: 14. CDR1 and CDR2 from the germline V gene are ENHRY and SYGVKD. CDR3 DNA: TGTGCCATCAGTACCCTAGCGGCGGTCCAGAGCGAGCAGTTCTTC. Protein: CAISTLAAVQSEQFF.

This sequence joins TRBV11-3 and TRBJ1-1; 9 bases align to TRBD1. The germline gives CDR1 SGHNT, CDR2 YENEEA. The CDR3 is made up of 16 amino acids. With 4 bases clipped from V and 0 bases from J, the junction kept 6 bases outside the gene matches. CDR3: CASSSGQGFLNTEAFF. The CDR3 DNA reads TGTGCCAGCAGCTCCGGACAGGGGTTTTTGAACACTGAAGCTTTCTTT.

The rearrangement links TRBV5-1 to TRBJ2-2, with D possibly being TRBD1 (6 bases). Germline CDR1 reads SGHRS; CDR2 reads YFSETQ. The CDR3 loop spans 16 amino acids. V shed 5 bases and J shed 1 base, with 15 bases lying between them. DNA for the CDR3: TGCGCCAGCAGTCCCCCGGGACAAATGAACACCGGGGAGCTGTTTTTT. Translated: CASSPPGQMNTGELFF.

The CDR3 sequence: CASRGRQGSDTQYF. The DNA for the CDR3 is TGTGCCAGCAGAGGCCGACAGGGGTCTGATACGCAGTATTTT. This chain links TRBV3-1 (or the pseudogene TRBV3-2) with TRBJ2-3; 8 bases align to TRBD1. This CDR3 comprises 14 residues. The V gene's germline CDR1 is LGHDT and CDR2 YNNKEL (reference sequence). Germline trimming cut 6 bases from V and 6 bases from J; bases unmatched to any gene: 8.

V is TRBV5-1 and J is TRBJ2-1; 10 bases map to TRBD2. The germline V gene encodes CDR1 SGHRS and CDR2 YFSETQ. After removal of 0 bases from V and 7 bases from J, the junction contained 10 bases not matched to a gene. This CDR3 spans 17 amino acids. CDR3 DNA: TGCGCCAGCAGCTTGGGGCTAGCGGGAGCGGGTTGGAATGAGCAGTTCTTC. Translated: CASSLGLAGAGWNEQFF.

The chain links TRBV4-3 to TRBJ2-3, with TRBD2 matching over 7 bases. The CDR3 extends over 15 amino acids. J gave up 2 bases and V 3 bases, and 5 bases lay outside the gene matches. Germline V gene sequence: CDR1 LGHNA, CDR2 YSLEER. The CDR3 here is CASSHQAGPTDTQYF. DNA of the CDR3: TGCGCCAGCAGCCACCAAGCGGGACCCACAGATACGCAGTATTTT.

This chain links TRBV11-3 with TRBJ2-2; D might be TRBD2 (6 bases). The CDR3 is made up of 14 amino acids. V was pared by 7 bases and J by 1 base, with 10 bases between. Germline V gene sequence: CDR1 SGHNT, CDR2 YENEEA. The CDR3 spells CASTGGVNTGELFF. The CDR3 bases are TGTGCCAGCACCGGAGGGGTGAACACCGGGGAGCTGTTTTTT.

CDR3 in DNA: TGTGCCAGCAGCCCCTCTTCACAGGAGCAGTTCTTC. Encoded protein: CASSPSSQEQFF. The chain recombines TRBV3-1 (or the pseudogene TRBV3-2) with TRBJ2-1, with no clear D. V was clipped by 4 bases and J by 10 bases, with 11 bases between them. CDR3 length equals 12 residues. In germline, CDR1 is LGHDT, CDR2 YNNKEL (reference sequence).

This clone is a singleton in its sample. This chain links TRBV19 with TRBJ2-1; no definite D call. The CDR3 is 15 residues long. Trimming took 5 bases from V and 6 from J, leaving 17 bases between them. Germline CDR1 LNHDA, CDR2 SQIVND (reference sequence). Here the CDR3 DNA reads TGTGCCAGTAGTTTCCAACCGGGTGGGTTCAATGAGCAGTTCTTC. Amino acids: CASSFQPGGFNEQFF.

This chain connects TRBV7-3 to TRBJ2-3; weak D call: TRBD2 (6 bases). Trimming took off 4 bases at V and 7 bases at J, with 12 bases between the two ends. Looked up from germline, CDR1 is SGHTA and CDR2 is FQGTGA. This CDR3 region has 13 residues. The CDR3 coding sequence is TGTGCCAGCAGCTATGACCGGGAGCATACGCAGTATTTT. It translates to CASSYDREHTQYF. Full variable domain (outside the CDR3, taken from reference TRBV7-3 and TRBJ2-3): GAGVSQTPSNKVTEKGKYVELRCDPISGHTALYWYRQSLGQGPEFLIYFQGTGAADDSGLPNDRFFAVRPEGSVSTLKIQRTERGDSAVYLCASSYDREHTQYFGPGTRLTVL.

This rearrangement joins TRBV20-1 to TRBJ1-4; D unclear. CDR1 is DFQATT, CDR2 SNEGSKA, per germline (reference sequence). CDR3 length: 10 amino acids. V lost 6 bases to trimming and J lost 8 bases, with 7 bases between them. The CDR3 coding sequence is TGCAGTGCGTCGAGGGAAAAACTGTTTTTT. It is translated as CSASREKLFF.

The chain joins TRBV19 to TRBJ2-3; 8 nucleotides line up with TRBD2. The CDR3 spans 16 residues. With 5 bases clipped from V and 2 bases from J, the junction kept 9 bases outside the gene matches. Germline lookup yields CDR1 LNHDA and CDR2 SQIVND (reference sequence). For the CDR3, the DNA is TGTGCCAGTAGTTCTCCGGGCGGGGGGAACACAGATACGCAGTATTTT. Protein product: CASSSPGGGNTDTQYF.

The chain combines TRBV6-5 with TRBJ2-2, with 9 bases fitting TRBD1. Germline V gene lookup returns CDR1 MNHEY and CDR2 SVGAGI. Losses at the gene ends were 5 bases for V and 7 bases for J; bases not matched to a gene: 8. This CDR3 region has 15 residues. The CDR3 DNA follows: TGTGCCAGCAGTACCCGGGACAGGGCCTACGGGGAGCTGTTTTTT. This codes for CASSTRDRAYGELFF.

In this sample, this clone turned up many times. The chain joins TRBV9 to TRBJ2-3, with D maybe TRBD1 (5 bases). Per germline, CDR1 SGDLS and CDR2 YYNGEE. The V and J ends lost 0 bases and 2 bases respectively, with 10 bases between them. The CDR3 contains 15 residues. The CDR3 loop is CASSVGVGPTDTQYF. CDR3 bases: TGTGCCAGCAGCGTAGGAGTGGGGCCCACAGATACGCAGTATTTT.

The chain combines TRBV2 with TRBJ2-7, with D tentatively TRBD2 (5 bases). With 6 bases removed from V and 2 bases from J, the gap between germline ends came to 17 bases. Germline V lookup: CDR1 SNHLY, CDR2 FYNNEI. This CDR3 has 15 residues. The chain's CDR3 is CASRRVRTPAYEQYF. In nucleotides, the CDR3 is TGTGCCAGCAGGAGGGTGCGGACTCCAGCCTACGAGCAGTACTTC.

CDR3 sequence reads: CASRSSYNSPLHF. Written as DNA, the CDR3 is TGTGCCAGCAGGAGCTCCTATAATTCACCCCTCCACTTT. The chain joins TRBV2 to TRBJ1-6; D not certain. The CDR3 is 13 residues long. Looked up from germline, CDR1 is SNHLY and CDR2 is FYNNEI. Trimming pared 6 bases from V and 0 bases from J, leaving 3 bases between. The full variable domain, rest sourced from reference TRBV2 and TRBJ1-6, is EPEVTQTPSHQVTQMGQEVILRCVPISNHLYFYWYRQILGQKVEFLVSFYNNEISEKSEIFDDQFSVERPDGSNFTLKIRSTKLEDSAMYFCASRSSYNSPLHFGNGTRLTVT.

This rearrangement joins TRBV6-5 to TRBJ1-1; D perhaps matches TRBD1 (6 bases). From germline, CDR1 is MNHEY and CDR2 SVGAGI. V lost 0 bases to trimming and J lost 7 bases, with 12 bases between them. The CDR3 extends over 14 amino acids. This chain's CDR3 is CASSYSGGRGEAFF. CDR3 DNA sequence: TGTGCCAGCAGTTACTCAGGGGGTCGGGGTGAAGCTTTCTTT.

V and J are TRBV7-3 and TRBJ2-3; 8 bases map to TRBD2. After removal of 5 bases from V and 4 bases from J, the junction contained 8 bases not matched to a gene. Per the germline V gene, CDR1 is SGHTA and CDR2 is FQGTGA. The CDR3 runs to 15 residues. Written as DNA, the CDR3 is TGTGCCAGCAGCCCGAAAAGCGGGGGCTCAGATACGCAGTATTTT. Its translation is CASSPKSGGSDTQYF.

The chain has TRBV7-8 and TRBJ2-2; 7 positions agree with TRBD2. CDR3 length: 17 residues. CDR1 is SGHVS and CDR2 is FQNEAQ in the germline V gene. The ends lost 5 bases at V and 4 bases at J; junction bases unmatched: 13. The CDR3 region is CASSPTSGPSGTGELFF. In DNA form, the CDR3 reads TGTGCCAGCAGCCCTACTTCCGGTCCTAGCGGCACCGGGGAGCTGTTTTTT.